Following are 25 T cell receptor beta chains from one sample sequenced in a study of cytomegalovirus exposure and HLA in healthy donors. Use of 60 Vbeta and 13 Jbeta primers characterized the PCR. Clones were read by immunoSEQ multiplex PCR, and TCRdb kept only the in-frame ones, dropping some. This table holds more than 100,000 clones, roughly four fifths found once. Sequenced input: PBMCs. All receptors derive from a female donor in good health and CMV-seropositive.

The rearrangement joins TRBV7-3 to TRBJ2-3, with 10 positions matching TRBD2. The CDR3 has 19 amino acids. With V trimmed by 1 base and J by 2 bases, 12 bases remained unmatched. In germline, CDR1 is SGHTA, CDR2 FQGTGA. The CDR3 nucleotides read TGTGCCAGCAGCTTAAGGGGGGGAGGGACTAGCGCCCCCACAGATACGCAGTATTTT. It translates to CASSLRGGGTSAPTDTQYF. Combining the CDR3 with reference TRBV7-3 and TRBJ2-3 gives the whole variable domain GAGVSQTPSNKVTEKGKYVELRCDPISGHTALYWYRQSLGQGPEFLIYFQGTGAADDSGLPNDRFFAVRPEGSVSTLKIQRTERGDSAVYLCASSLRGGGTSAPTDTQYFGPGTRLTVL.

The chain couples TRBV7-2 to TRBJ2-7, with a tentative D call TRBD2 (6 bases). Germline lookup yields CDR1 SGHTA and CDR2 FQGNSA. The CDR3 is made up of 15 amino acids. The V end was cut by 1 base, the J end by 3 bases, with 13 bases between. The CDR3 is CASSLGAGSDYEQYF. The CDR3 DNA reads TGTGCCAGCAGCTTAGGGGCGGGGTCGGACTACGAGCAGTACTTC.

The chain uses TRBV6-1 and TRBJ1-1; the D gene is possibly TRBD1 (5 bases). V dropped 6 bases and J dropped 1 base, with 9 bases sitting between them. CDR3 length equals 13 residues. Germline-derived CDR1 and CDR2 are MNHNS and SASEGT. The DNA of the CDR3 is TGTGCCAGCAGACGACAGAGGAACACTGAAGCTTTCTTT. This encodes CASRRQRNTEAFF.

This clone appeared once. V is TRBV19 and J is TRBJ2-3, with D perhaps matching TRBD2 (6 bases). The ends were cut back, 5 bases at V and 0 bases at J, with 15 bases in the middle. The CDR3 has 16 residues. Looked up from germline, CDR1 is LNHDA and CDR2 is SQIVND (reference sequence). CDR3 sequence (DNA): TGTGCCAGTAGTTTGATCGGGAGCCCCAGCACAGATACGCAGTATTTT. Translation: CASSLIGSPSTDTQYF. The full variable domain, its missing parts supplied by reference TRBV19 and TRBJ2-3, is DGGITQSPKYLFRKEGQNVTLSCEQNLNHDAMYWYRQDPGQGLRLIYYSQIVNDFQKGDIAEGYSVSREKKESFPLTVTSAQKNPTAFYLCASSLIGSPSTDTQYFGPGTRLTVL.

J is TRBJ2-2 and V is TRBV9, with D maybe TRBD2 (6 bases). The CDR3 is made up of 14 amino acids. In germline, CDR1 is SGDLS, CDR2 YYNGEE. V lost 0 bases and J lost 5, with 8 bases in between. Here the CDR3 reads CASSVAGTTGELFF. The DNA of the CDR3 is TGTGCCAGCAGCGTAGCTGGGACTACCGGGGAGCTGTTTTTT.

The rearrangement uses TRBV10-2 and TRBJ2-5; D uncertain. The CDR3 length is 13 residues. In germline, CDR1 is WSHSY, CDR2 SAAADI. The V gene lost 2 bases and the J gene lost 5 bases, with 9 bases spanning the gap. The CDR3 nucleotides read TGCGCCAGCAGTGAGGTGCGTTCCGAGACCCAGTACTTC. Amino acid sequence: CASSEVRSETQYF.

This chain links TRBV9 with TRBJ2-1; TRBD2 agrees at 10 bases. With V trimmed by 4 bases and J by 10 bases, 14 bases remained unmatched. The CDR3 has 16 amino acids. Per the germline V gene, CDR1 is SGDLS and CDR2 is YYNGEE. The CDR3 DNA reads as TGTGCCAGCAGCTTAAACTCCCCGGGACTAGCGCTCGAGCAGTTCTTC. As protein: CASSLNSPGLALEQFF. Full variable domain (remainder filled in from reference TRBV9 and TRBJ2-1): DSGVTQTPKHLITATGQRVTLRCSPRSGDLSVYWYQQSLDQGLQFLIQYYNGEERAKGNILERFSAQQFPDLHSELNLSSLELGDSALYFCASSLNSPGLALEQFFGPGTRLTVL.

The rearrangement uses TRBV5-5 and TRBJ2-1; 14 bases match TRBD2. The junction had 1 base not matched to a gene; V was cut back by 0 bases and J by 2 bases. Germline values: CDR1 SGHKS, CDR2 YYEKEE (reference sequence). CDR3 length equals 17 residues. The DNA for the CDR3 is TGTGCCAGCAGCTTGGCGACTAGCGGGAGGGCCTACAATGAGCAGTTCTTC. Its protein product is CASSLATSGRAYNEQFF.

The chain carries TRBV6-1 and TRBJ2-7; perhaps TRBD2 as D (7 bases). The V gene lost 2 bases and the J gene lost 2 bases, with 10 bases spanning the gap. Looked up from germline, CDR1 is MNHNS and CDR2 is SASEGT. The CDR3 consists of 14 residues. The CDR3 sequence is CASSERGGPYEQYF. The CDR3 DNA follows: TGTGCCAGCAGTGAAAGGGGGGGTCCCTACGAGCAGTACTTC.

The chain has TRBV10-3 and TRBJ1-1; 7 bases align to TRBD1. The V gene's germline CDR1 is ENHRY and CDR2 SYGVKD. Losses at the gene ends were 10 bases for V and 4 bases for J; bases not matched to a gene: 12. The CDR3 has 14 amino acids. The CDR3 DNA reads as TGTGCCACGAGACAGGGAAGTAAGGGCACTGAAGCTTTCTTT. It specifies CATRQGSKGTEAFF.

The chain employs TRBV19 and TRBJ2-3; tentatively, D is TRBD2 (6 bases). The germline V and J ends were trimmed by 3 bases and 4 bases, with 11 bases remaining between them. This CDR3 region has 14 residues. The germline CDR1 and CDR2 sequences are LNHDA and SQIVND (reference sequence). The CDR3 loop reads CASSMGLAADTQYF. CDR3 DNA sequence: TGTGCCAGTAGTATGGGGTTAGCGGCAGATACGCAGTATTTT.

The V gene is TRBV14, the J gene TRBJ2-1; 8 bases fit TRBD2. Germline-derived CDR1 and CDR2 are SGHDN and FVKESK. Losses at the gene ends were 1 base for V and 8 bases for J; bases not matched to a gene: 13. The CDR3 runs to 17 residues. CDR3 coding DNA: TGTGCCAGCAGCCAAGTATCTAGCGGGTCCTTTTGGGATGAGCAGTTCTTC. This gives the protein CASSQVSSGSFWDEQFF.

The chain links TRBV19 to TRBJ1-1; D not resolved. The CDR3 extends over 14 amino acids. Germline lookup yields CDR1 LNHDA and CDR2 SQIVND (reference sequence). V dropped 1 base and J dropped 1 base, with 7 bases sitting between them. The CDR3 sequence: CASSIGHRNTEAFF. The DNA of the CDR3 is TGTGCCAGTAGTATAGGCCACAGGAACACTGAAGCTTTCTTT.

The chain is built from TRBV7-3 and TRBJ1-1, with D perhaps TRBD1 (6 bases). Germline CDR1 SGHTA, CDR2 FQGTGA. Deletions cut 5 bases from V and 1 base from J, with 8 bases between. The CDR3 covers 13 residues. CDR3 region: CASSEQGNTEAFF. CDR3 sequence (DNA): TGTGCCAGCAGCGAACAGGGGAACACTGAAGCTTTCTTT. The variable domain in full, completed from reference TRBV7-3 and TRBJ1-1, reads GAGVSQTPSNKVTEKGKYVELRCDPISGHTALYWYRQSLGQGPEFLIYFQGTGAADDSGLPNDRFFAVRPEGSVSTLKIQRTERGDSAVYLCASSEQGNTEAFFGQGTRLTVV.

This clone occurred a few times. The V call is TRBV6-1, the J call TRBJ2-1, with 7 bases identical to TRBD2. Losses at the gene ends were 2 bases for V and 10 bases for J; bases not matched to a gene: 11. Germline V gene data show CDR1 as MNHNS and CDR2 as SASEGT. This CDR3 is 15 amino acids long. The CDR3 sequence is CASSERLAEAREQFF. CDR3 nucleotide sequence: TGTGCCAGCAGTGAAAGGCTAGCGGAGGCACGGGAGCAGTTCTTC.

The chain uses TRBV30 and TRBJ2-7; 11 bases align to TRBD2. The CDR3 runs to 14 residues. CDR1 is GTSNPN and CDR2 is SVGIG in the germline V gene (reference sequence). The junction had 3 bases not matched to a gene; V was cut back by 1 base and J by 4 bases. This chain's CDR3 is CAWSATSGNYEQYF. CDR3 nucleotide sequence: TGTGCCTGGAGTGCGACTAGCGGGAATTACGAGCAGTACTTC.

This clone was observed a few times. This chain links TRBV29-1 with TRBJ2-5; TRBD2 matches at 9 bases. Germline CDR1 reads SQVTM; CDR2 reads ANQGSEA. With V trimmed by 4 bases and J by 5 bases, 5 bases remained unmatched. The CDR3 runs to 13 residues. The CDR3 reads CSVVPSGTETQYF. The CDR3 DNA is TGCAGCGTTGTGCCTAGCGGGACGGAGACCCAGTACTTC. The variable domain in full, completed from reference TRBV29-1 and TRBJ2-5, reads SAVISQKPSRDICQRGTSLTIQCQVDSQVTMMFWYRQQPGQSLTLIATANQGSEATYESGFVIDKFPISRPNLTFSTLTVSNMSPEDSSIYLCSVVPSGTETQYFGPGTRLLVL.

This clone was seen only a few times. The chain has TRBV6-1 and TRBJ2-3; no definite D call. V lost 4 bases and J 2 bases, leaving 16 bases between the germline ends. This CDR3 has 16 residues. Looked up from germline, CDR1 is MNHNS and CDR2 is SASEGT. The CDR3, as DNA: TGTGCCAGCAGTGTCCCTTCGCATAGATACACAGATACGCAGTATTTT. Its translation: CASSVPSHRYTDTQYF.

The chain employs TRBV10-3 and TRBJ1-1, with D maybe TRBD1 (5 bases). Germline V gene sequence: CDR1 ENHRY, CDR2 SYGVKD. CDR3 length equals 11 residues. V lost 7 bases and J 4 bases, leaving 7 bases between the germline ends. CDR3 in DNA: TGTGCCATCAACGGGGGCACTGAAGCTTTCTTT. As protein: CAINGGTEAFF.

Comment on this clone: One end of the junction varies from germline; a read error may be responsible. This chain uses TRBV7-9 with TRBJ2-3; maybe TRBD2 (6 bases). CDR1 and CDR2 (germline): SEHNR, FQNEAQ (reference sequence). The CDR3 is 18 residues long. This chain's CDR3 is CSSSLTARRLVGTDTQYF. The CDR3 DNA reads TGTTCCAGCAGCTTGACGGCCAGGAGACTAGTCGGCACAGATACGCAGTATTTT.

The chain joins TRBV7-3 to TRBJ2-1, with D tentatively TRBD1 (5 bases). Trimming took off 2 bases at V and 9 bases at J, with 8 bases between the two ends. From germline, CDR1 is SGHTA and CDR2 FQGTGA. This CDR3 is 12 amino acids long. In DNA, the CDR3 is TGTGCCAGCAGCTTATCCCAGGGTGAGCAGTTCTTC. It codes for CASSLSQGEQFF.

The chain uses TRBV5-1 and TRBJ2-7; D not certain. The CDR3 contains 13 residues. Germline assignment: CDR1 SGHRS and CDR2 YFSETQ. Trimming removed 2 bases from V and 0 bases from J, with 6 bases in between. CDR3 loop: CASSFPSSYEQYF. The CDR3 DNA sequence: TGCGCCAGCAGCTTCCCATCCTCCTACGAGCAGTACTTC.

J is TRBJ1-1 and V is TRBV19, with unresolved D. CDR1 and CDR2 from the germline V gene are LNHDA and SQIVND (reference sequence). V shed 11 bases and J shed 0 bases, with 13 bases lying between them. The CDR3 spans 13 residues. The CDR3 nucleotides read TGTGCCTCCCTCCCTCACTTGAACACTGAAGCTTTCTTT. It yields the protein CASLPHLNTEAFF.

CDR3 sequence reads: CASSLGTGTGVYEQYF. The DNA for the CDR3 is TGTGCCAGCAGCTTAGGTACCGGGACAGGGGTCTACGAGCAGTACTTC. V usage is TRBV11-2 and J usage is TRBJ2-5; 10 bases match TRBD1. The J call is uncertain, as TRBJ2-7 better fits the DNA end. This CDR3 comprises 16 residues. Germline V CDR1 and CDR2: SGHAT, FQNNGV.

The gene calls are TRBV18 and TRBJ2-5; D uncertain. In germline, CDR1 is KGHSH, CDR2 LQKENI. The germline V and J ends were trimmed by 6 bases and 3 bases, with 5 bases remaining between them. The CDR3 has 11 amino acids. This CDR3 is CASSQEETQYF. The CDR3 nucleotides are TGTGCCAGCTCTCAGGAAGAGACCCAGTACTTC.